Shown below are 2 T cell receptor beta chains from a single sample sequenced in a study of blood T cells in healthy people across ages. Then a second PCR, running roughly 7 to 11 cycles, was carried out with a sample-barcoded 5' primer and a J-beta primer mix. TCRdb redid the calling of the 5' RACE reads with MiXCR, one entry per CDR3 protein. The sample includes approximately 690,000 distinct CDR3 sequences, roughly 50% seen only once; the top ten take around 37%. Sequencing was performed on blood. All receptors come from a man aged 60 to 69 in good health.

This chain joins TRBV12-3 or TRBV12-4 and TRBJ2-7; TRBD1 is a possible D gene (5 bases). Between the trimmed V and J ends, which lost 6 bases and 3 bases, there was a span of 18 bases. The CDR3 extends over 15 amino acids. CDR3 DNA sequence: TGTGCCAGCAGCCAACGTGGGGCTACGGGCTACGAGCAGTACTTC. Its translation: CASSQRGATGYEQYF.

There are a few counts of this clonotype. The rearrangement uses TRBV6-6 and TRBJ2-5, with D unresolved. V shed 5 bases and J shed 1 base, with 11 bases lying between them. Looked up from germline, CDR1 is MNHNY and CDR2 is SVGAGI (reference sequence). This CDR3 contains 14 residues. DNA for the CDR3: TGTGCCAGCAGTCGCGGTTGGGGCCAAGAGACCCAGTACTTC. Its translation is CASSRGWGQETQYF.